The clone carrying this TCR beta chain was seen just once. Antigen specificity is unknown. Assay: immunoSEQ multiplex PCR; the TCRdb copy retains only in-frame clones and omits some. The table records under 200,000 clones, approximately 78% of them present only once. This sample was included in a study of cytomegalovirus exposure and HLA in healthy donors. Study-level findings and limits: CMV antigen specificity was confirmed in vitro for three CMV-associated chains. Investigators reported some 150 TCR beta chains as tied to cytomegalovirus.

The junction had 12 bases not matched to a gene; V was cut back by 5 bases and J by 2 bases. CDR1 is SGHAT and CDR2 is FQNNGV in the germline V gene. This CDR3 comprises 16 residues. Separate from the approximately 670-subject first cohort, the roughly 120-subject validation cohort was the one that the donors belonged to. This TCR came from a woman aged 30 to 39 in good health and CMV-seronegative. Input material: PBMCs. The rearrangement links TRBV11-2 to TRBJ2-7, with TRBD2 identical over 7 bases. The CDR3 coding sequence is TGTGCCAGCAGCCGGTCGGTTGGCGGGGGACCCTACGAGCAGTACTTC. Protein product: CASSRSVGGGPYEQYF.